This T cell receptor beta chain was retrieved from a study of immune cell composition in non-small cell lung cancer. Broader study findings: It was not proven that tumour-reactive clones equal dominant tumour-associated clones. About 80% of squamous and about 31% of adenocarcinoma cases had tumour-associated clones >0.5%.

Here immunoSEQ multiplex PCR was the method, and the copy in TCRdb shows in-frame clones only, minus some. Among 7,300 or so clones listed, roughly three quarters were seen once. Notes on this clone: Its antigen is not identified.

This sequence originates from a human donor with non-small cell lung cancer. The sequenced sample consisted of lung tumor tissue.

The CDR3 nucleotides are TGTGCCAGCAGTTACTCAGGGGGAGTAGGGGCCTACGAGCAGTACTTC. It is translated as CASSYSGGVGAYEQYF. The rearrangement joins TRBV6-5 to TRBJ2-7, with a possible D match to TRBD1 (6 bases). The V gene's germline CDR1 is MNHEY and CDR2 SVGAGI. The CDR3 is 16 amino acids. V gave up 0 bases and J gave up 2 bases, with 14 bases separating them.